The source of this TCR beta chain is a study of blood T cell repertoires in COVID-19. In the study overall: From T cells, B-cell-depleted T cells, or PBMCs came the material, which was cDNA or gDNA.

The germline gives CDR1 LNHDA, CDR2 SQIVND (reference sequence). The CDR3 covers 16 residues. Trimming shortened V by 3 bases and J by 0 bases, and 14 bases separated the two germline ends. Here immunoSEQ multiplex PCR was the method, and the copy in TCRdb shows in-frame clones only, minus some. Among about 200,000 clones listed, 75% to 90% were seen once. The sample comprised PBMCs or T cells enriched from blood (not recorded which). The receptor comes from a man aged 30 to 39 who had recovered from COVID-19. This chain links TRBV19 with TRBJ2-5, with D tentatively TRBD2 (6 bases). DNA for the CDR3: TGTGCCAGTAGTATGGTCGGGGGTCCCAACCAAGAGACCCAGTACTTC. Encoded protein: CASSMVGGPNQETQYF. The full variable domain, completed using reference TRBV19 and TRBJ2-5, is DGGITQSPKYLFRKEGQNVTLSCEQNLNHDAMYWYRQDPGQGLRLIYYSQIVNDFQKGDIAEGYSVSREKKESFPLTVTSAQKNPTAFYLCASSMVGGPNQETQYFGPGTRLLVL.